A selection of T cell receptor beta chains follows, all from one sample in a study of cytomegalovirus exposure and HLA in healthy donors. Measured with immunoSEQ multiplex PCR; TCRdb has only the in-frame clones, and not every one. This repertoire includes around 52,000 clones. Sequencing was performed on PBMCs. The receptor source for this set is a woman between 45 and 65 years old in good health and CMV-seropositive. Both conserved end residues are trimmed from each CDR3.

V | CDR3
TRBV25-1 | ASSEGGYYGYT
TRBV7-9 | ASSLVQAEPPY
TRBV2 | ASSMDRVGYT
TRBV28 | ASSLSPDRAAYEQY
TRBV6-5 | ASSPGTDRGYT
TRBV6-5 | ASSFVSVSGANVLT
TRBV18 | ASSPQSRAGGEAF
TRBV29-1 | SVEEWGGNTEAF
TRBV28 | ASRFSNTEAF
TRBV30 | AWGTGTGELF
TRBV27 | ASSLGLASYNEQF
TRBV27 | ASSFFAGGTGELF
TRBV7-3 | ASSLGQGSTEAF
TRBV28 | ASSWDRGSFMNTEAF
TRBV2 | ASSETGGVNEKLF
TRBV4-3 | ASRISRAAGNSPLH
TRBV10-3 | AISDPGQQNTEAF
TRBV6-5 | ASSGLAGGSYEQY
TRBV9 | ASSPLAQGYEQY
TRBV30 | AWTDDRNYGYT
TRBV18 | ASSPSSGRAHEQY
TRBV30 | AWSSGRGYEQY
TRBV25-1 | ASSAPDRGGPEAF
TRBV7-9 | ASSLLGTGNTEAF
TRBV30 | AWSTGTSGNTIY
TRBV20-1 | SAVNHYLDT
TRBV14 | ASSQGGTGSATEAF
TRBV18 | ASSPLPGQSLNTEAF
TRBV7-9 | ASSLPGGPQY
TRBV6-5 | ASSYSDRNSPLH
TRBV7-6 | ASSRGDTPTGYT
TRBV5-1 | ASSLGQGNSPLH
TRBV6-5 | ASSYKGVVTEAF
TRBV30 | AWSVQELGGYT
TRBV27 | ASSFRVTGELF
TRBV7-9 | ASRRDGSSYNSPLH
TRBV30 | AWSPGTQGYT
TRBV11-2 | ASSLTGNSGNTIY
TRBV6-1 | ASSELGASHYEQY
TRBV6-5 | ASSYSGLAGYEQY
TRBV7-2 | ASSPGGAQY